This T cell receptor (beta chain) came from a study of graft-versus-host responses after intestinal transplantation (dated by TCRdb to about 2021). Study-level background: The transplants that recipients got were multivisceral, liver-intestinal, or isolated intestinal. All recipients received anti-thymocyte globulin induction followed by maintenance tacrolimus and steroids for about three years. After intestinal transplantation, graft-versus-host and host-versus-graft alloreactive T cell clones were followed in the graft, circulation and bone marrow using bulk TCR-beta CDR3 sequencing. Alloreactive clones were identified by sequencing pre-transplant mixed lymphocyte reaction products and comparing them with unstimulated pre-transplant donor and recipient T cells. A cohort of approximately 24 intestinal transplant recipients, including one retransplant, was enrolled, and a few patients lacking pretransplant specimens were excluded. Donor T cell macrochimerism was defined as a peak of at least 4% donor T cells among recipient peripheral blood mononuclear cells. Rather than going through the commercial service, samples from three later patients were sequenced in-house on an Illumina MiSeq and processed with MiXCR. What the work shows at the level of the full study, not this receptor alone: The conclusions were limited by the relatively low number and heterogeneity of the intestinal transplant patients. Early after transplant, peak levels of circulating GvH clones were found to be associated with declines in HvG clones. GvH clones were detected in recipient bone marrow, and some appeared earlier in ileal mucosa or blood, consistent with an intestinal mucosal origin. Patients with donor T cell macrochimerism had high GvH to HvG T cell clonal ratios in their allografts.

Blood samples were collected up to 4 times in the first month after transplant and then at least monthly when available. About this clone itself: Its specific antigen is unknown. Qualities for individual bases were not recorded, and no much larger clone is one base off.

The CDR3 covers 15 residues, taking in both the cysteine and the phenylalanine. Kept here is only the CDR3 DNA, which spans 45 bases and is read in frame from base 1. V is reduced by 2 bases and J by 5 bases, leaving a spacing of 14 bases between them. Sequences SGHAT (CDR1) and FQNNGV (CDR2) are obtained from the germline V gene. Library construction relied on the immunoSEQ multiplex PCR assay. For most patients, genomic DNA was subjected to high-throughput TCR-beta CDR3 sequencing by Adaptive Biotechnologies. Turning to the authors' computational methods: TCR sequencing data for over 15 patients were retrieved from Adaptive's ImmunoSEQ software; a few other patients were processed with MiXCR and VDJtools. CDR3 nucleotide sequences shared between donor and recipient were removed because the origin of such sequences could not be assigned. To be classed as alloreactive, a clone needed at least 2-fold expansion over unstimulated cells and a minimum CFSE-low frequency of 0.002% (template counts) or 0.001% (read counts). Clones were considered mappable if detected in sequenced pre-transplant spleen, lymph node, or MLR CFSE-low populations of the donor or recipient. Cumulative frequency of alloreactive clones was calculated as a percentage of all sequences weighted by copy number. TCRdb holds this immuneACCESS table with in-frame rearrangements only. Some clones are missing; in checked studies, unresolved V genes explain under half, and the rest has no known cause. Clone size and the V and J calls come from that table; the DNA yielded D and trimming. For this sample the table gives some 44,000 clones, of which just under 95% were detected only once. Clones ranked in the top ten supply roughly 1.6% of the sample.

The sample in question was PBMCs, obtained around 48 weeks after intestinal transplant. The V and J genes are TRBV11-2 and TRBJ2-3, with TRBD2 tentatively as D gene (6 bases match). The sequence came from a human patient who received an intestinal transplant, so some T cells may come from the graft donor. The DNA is TGTGCCAGCAGCTTAAGGTCTGGGGGGAGAGATACGCAGTATTTT. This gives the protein CASSLRSGGRDTQYF.